A selection of T cell receptor beta chains follows, all from one sample in a study of neoadjuvant anti-PD-1 for oral cavity cancer. TCRdb keeps only in-frame clones here, not all; method: immunoSEQ multiplex PCR. The data show 73,000 or so clones, with approximately 84% seen just once and 3.4% held by the top ten. The source was PBMCs, collected after nivolumab (anti-PD-1) treatment. Every receptor here comes from a person aged 40 to 85 with oral cavity squamous cell carcinoma. Each CDR3 is given with its conserved first and last residue. A D gene is named only where the DNA matches it firmly. Part of the rows lack a size; the others show once, few, many or a class for expanded clones.

abundance | j_gene | v_gene | d_gene | CDR3aa | CDR3nt
. | TRBJ1-5 | TRBV2 | . | CASSDGGGYNQPQHF | TGTGCCAGCAGTGACGGGGGAGGGTACAATCAGCCCCAGCATTTT
. | TRBJ2-1 | TRBV7-3 | . | CASSLIPGVDREQFF | TGTGCCAGCAGCTTAATCCCGGGAGTTGACAGGGAGCAGTTCTTC
. | TRBJ1-1 | TRBV7-9 | . | CASSVVRARGNTEAFF | TGTGCCAGCAGCGTGGTAAGGGCCAGAGGGAACACTGAAGCTTTCTTT
. | TRBJ2-7 | TRBV7-6 | . | CASSADGNSYEQYF | TGTGCCAGCAGCGCGGACGGGAACTCCTACGAGCAGTACTTC
. | TRBJ1-1 | TRBV7-2 | . | CASSLVGQGSTTEAFF | TGTGCCAGCAGCTTAGTAGGGCAGGGGTCGACCACTGAAGCTTTCTTT
. | TRBJ2-3 | TRBV11-2 | TRBD2 | CASSLRRTSGRDTQYF | TGTGCCAGCAGCTTAAGAAGGACTAGTGGACGAGATACGCAGTATTTT
. | TRBJ2-2 | TRBV7-3 | TRBD1 | CASSPQGASTGELFF | TGTGCCAGCAGCCCCCAGGGGGCGAGCACCGGGGAGCTGTTTTTT
. | TRBJ2-3 | TRBV11-2 | . | CASSLEVGPDTQYF | TGTGCCAGCAGCTTAGAGGTGGGTCCAGATACGCAGTATTTT
. | TRBJ1-5 | TRBV2 | TRBD1 | CASSGDRVGQPQHF | TGTGCCAGCAGTGGGGACAGGGTCGGCCAGCCCCAGCATTTT
. | TRBJ1-1 | TRBV6-5 | TRBD1 | CASSTGQGGGPEAFF | TGTGCCAGCAGTACCGGACAGGGTGGAGGCCCTGAAGCTTTCTTT
. | TRBJ2-7 | TRBV9 | . | CASSGDGSYEQYF | TGTGCCAGCAGCGGGGACGGCTCCTACGAGCAGTACTTC
. | TRBJ2-3 | TRBV5-5 | TRBD2 | CASSFTGSGRAVYTQYF | TGTGCCAGCAGCTTCACGGGAAGCGGGAGGGCCGTGTATACGCAGTATTTT
. | TRBJ1-1 | TRBV7-9 | . | CASSLEGNTEAFF | TGTGCCAGCAGCTTAGAAGGAAACACTGAAGCTTTCTTT
. | TRBJ1-4 | TRBV11-2 | TRBD1 | CASSSPGQGTEKLFF | TGTGCCAGCAGCTCCCCGGGACAGGGGACTGAAAAACTGTTTTTT
. | TRBJ2-7 | TRBV2 | . | CASSEAVGQALSYEQYF | TGTGCCAGCAGTGAAGCGGTAGGGCAGGCACTATCCTACGAGCAGTACTTC
. | TRBJ2-1 | TRBV7-7 | . | CASSSGDNPGSYNEQFF | TGTGCTAGCAGCTCAGGAGACAATCCCGGTTCCTACAATGAGCAGTTCTTC
. | TRBJ1-1 | TRBV19 | . | CASLPGLSLNTEAFF | TGTGCCAGTCTTCCGGGCCTGAGTTTGAACACTGAAGCTTTCTTT
. | TRBJ2-5 | TRBV29-1 | TRBD1 | CSVEEGMTGVQETQYF | TGCAGCGTTGAAGAGGGGATGACAGGGGTCCAAGAGACCCAGTACTTC
. | TRBJ2-7 | TRBV19 | TRBD2 | CASSLSGSPLYEQYF | TGTGCCAGTAGCTTGAGCGGGAGTCCCCTCTACGAGCAGTACTTC
. | TRBJ2-3 | TRBV6-1 | TRBD1 | CASRPGQGTDTQYF | TGTGCCAGCAGGCCGGGACAGGGCACAGATACGCAGTATTTT
. | TRBJ2-1 | TRBV5-6 | . | CASRGGAGSSYNEQFF | TGTGCCAGCAGGGGGGGGGCTGGAAGCTCCTACAATGAGCAGTTCTTC
. | TRBJ2-7 | TRBV25-1 | . | CASSHSGQIQSYEQYF | TGTGCCAGCAGCCATTCGGGACAAATCCAATCCTACGAGCAGTACTTC
few | TRBJ2-7 | TRBV28 | . | CASSFNSEQYF | TGTGCCAGCAGTTTCAACTCCGAGCAGTACTTC
. | TRBJ1-4 | TRBV10-3 | . | CAISGVRGLDEKLFF | TGTGCCATCAGTGGAGTAAGAGGACTCGATGAAAAACTGTTTTTT
. | TRBJ2-7 | TRBV5-4 | . | CASSLAFGSYEQYF | TGTGCCAGCAGCTTGGCTTTTGGCTCCTACGAGCAGTACTTC
. | TRBJ2-1 | TRBV6-1 | TRBD1 | CASSLGGANEQFF | TGTGCCAGCAGTTTAGGGGGCGCGAATGAGCAGTTCTTC
medium-sized | TRBJ2-7 | TRBV25-1 | . | CASSEIGANEQYF | TGTGCCAGCAGTGAAATAGGGGCGAACGAGCAGTACTTC
. | TRBJ2-7 | TRBV6-1 | . | CASSEAYSYEQYF | TGTGCCAGCAGTGAGGCCTATAGTTACGAGCAGTACTTC
. | TRBJ2-1 | TRBV4-1 | TRBD2 | CASSQDPWTSGMITYNEQFF | TGCGCCAGCAGCCAAGATCCCTGGACTAGCGGGATGATCACCTACAATGAGCAGTTCTTC
. | TRBJ2-7 | TRBV29-1 | TRBD1 | CSLIRDREAEQYF | TGCAGCCTTATCAGGGACAGGGAGGCCGAGCAGTACTTC
. | TRBJ2-5 | TRBV25-1 | TRBD1 | CASSEWTGEETQYF | TGTGCCAGCAGTGAATGGACAGGGGAAGAGACCCAGTACTTC
. | TRBJ1-5 | TRBV11-2 | . | CASSYGQSNQPQHF | TGTGCCAGCAGCTACGGACAGAGCAATCAGCCCCAGCATTTT
. | TRBJ2-1 | TRBV29-1 | . | CSATMIPEQFF | TGCAGCGCTACCATGATCCCTGAGCAGTTCTTC
. | TRBJ2-2 | TRBV7-2 | TRBD2 | CASSFRGTSGFTGELFF | TGTGCCAGCAGCTTTAGGGGGACTAGCGGATTCACCGGGGAGCTGTTTTTT
. | TRBJ2-5 | TRBV10-1 | TRBD2 | CASSERLAGEETQYF | TGCGCCAGCAGTGAGAGACTAGCGGGAGAAGAGACCCAGTACTTC